A selection of T cell receptor beta chains follows, all from one sample in a study of cytomegalovirus exposure and HLA in healthy donors. Generated by immunoSEQ multiplex PCR, the TCRdb table keeps only in-frame clones and is missing some. The sample shows about 180,000 clones, approximately 84% of them seen only once. The sequenced sample was PBMCs. Receptors were obtained from a man younger than 30 in good health and CMV-seronegative. CDR3s include the opening cysteine and the closing phenylalanine or tryptophan. Fields, in order: J gene, D gene, clone size, V gene, CDR3 DNA, CDR3 protein. The D gene is left open where the match is weak. Clone size appears in some rows only: once, few, many, or a class for an expanded clone.

J: TRBJ2-7; D: TRBD2; size: -; V: TRBV5-1; DNA: TGCGCCAGCAGCTTGGCGGGACTAGCGGGGCACGAGCAGTACTTC; CDR3: CASSLAGLAGHEQYF
J: TRBJ1-4; D: -; size: -; V: TRBV4-1; DNA: TGCGCCAGCAGCCTGGGCCGCGGAGGCGAAAAACTGTTTTTT; CDR3: CASSLGRGGEKLFF
J: TRBJ1-1; D: -; size: once; V: TRBV20-1; DNA: TGCAGTGCCCATGCTACTCAAGCTTTCTTT; CDR3: CSAHATQAFF
J: TRBJ1-1; D: -; size: -; V: TRBV19; DNA: TGTGCCAGTACGTTCCCGACAAGCACTGAAGCTTTCTTT; CDR3: CASTFPTSTEAFF
J: TRBJ2-1; D: -; size: -; V: TRBV28; DNA: TGTGCCAGCAGCCGGAGGGCCCACCACAATGAGCAGTTCTTC; CDR3: CASSRRAHHNEQFF
J: TRBJ1-3; D: TRBD1; size: once; V: TRBV6-6; DNA: TGTGCCAGCAAACAGGGGGCTTATGGAAACACCATATATTTT; CDR3: CASKQGAYGNTIYF
J: TRBJ2-1; D: TRBD2; size: once; V: TRBV7-6; DNA: TGTGCCAGCAGCCCTGGGGGGGAAGGATCTTCTTACTCCTACAATGAGCAGTTCTTC; CDR3: CASSPGGEGSSYSYNEQFF
J: TRBJ2-7; D: TRBD2; size: -; V: TRBV5-1; DNA: TGCGCCAGCAGCTCCAGACTAGCGGGAGGGCAATACGAGCAGTACTTC; CDR3: CASSSRLAGGQYEQYF
J: TRBJ1-4; D: -; size: few; V: TRBV30; DNA: TGTGCCTGGACTAACTCTGGCGGTGAAAAACTGTTTTTT; CDR3: CAWTNSGGEKLFF
J: TRBJ2-3; D: -; size: -; V: TRBV11-3; DNA: TGTGCCAGCAGCTTAGGGGAGCTAGATACGCAGTATTTT; CDR3: CASSLGELDTQYF
J: TRBJ2-7; D: TRBD2; size: -; V: TRBV6-5; DNA: TGTGCCAGCAGGGCTAGCGGGAGCTACGAGCAGTACTTC; CDR3: CASRASGSYEQYF
J: TRBJ1-6; D: -; size: -; V: TRBV27; DNA: TGTGCCAGCAGTGGCGGCAAACGGAGTAATTCACCCCTCCACTTT; CDR3: CASSGGKRSNSPLHF
J: TRBJ2-6; D: -; size: few; V: TRBV4-1; DNA: TGCGCCAGCAGCCATCCTGGACCCGGGGACGTCCTGACTTTC; CDR3: CASSHPGPGDVLTF
J: TRBJ1-5; D: -; size: few; V: TRBV6-6; DNA: TGTGCCAGCAGTACACGACCGACGAGCGACAATCAGCCCCAGCATTTT; CDR3: CASSTRPTSDNQPQHF
J: TRBJ2-3; D: -; size: once; V: TRBV18; DNA: TGTGCCAGCTCACTTACTTTACAGGGCACAGATACGCAGTATTTT; CDR3: CASSLTLQGTDTQYF
J: TRBJ1-5; D: -; size: -; V: TRBV29-1; DNA: TGCAGCGTTGGCCGGGAGAATCAGCCCCAGCATTTT; CDR3: CSVGRENQPQHF
J: TRBJ2-3; D: TRBD2; size: -; V: TRBV27; DNA: TGTGCCAGCACTCCCTATAGCGGGGATCGATATACGCAGTATTTT; CDR3: CASTPYSGDRYTQYF
J: TRBJ2-2; D: TRBD2; size: -; V: TRBV30; DNA: TGTGCCTGGAGGGGGATAGCGGGAGCTTTTTCCGGGGAGCTGTTTTTT; CDR3: CAWRGIAGAFSGELFF
J: TRBJ2-7; D: -; size: -; V: TRBV5-4; DNA: TGTGCCAGCAGCCCCGGGACTTTAGATCAGCAGTACTTC; CDR3: CASSPGTLDQQYF
J: TRBJ2-2; D: TRBD1; size: -; V: TRBV10-1; DNA: TGCGCCTCCGGACAGGGTAGGAACACCGGGGAGCTGTTTTTT; CDR3: CASGQGRNTGELFF
J: TRBJ2-1; D: TRBD2; size: -; V: TRBV4-1; DNA: TGCGCCAGCAGCCAAGTTACCGGGAGGGCCTATTATGAGCAGTTCTTC; CDR3: CASSQVTGRAYYEQFF
J: TRBJ2-7; D: -; size: -; V: TRBV6-5; DNA: TGTGCCAGCAGTCATGGACAGACCTACGAGCAGTACTTC; CDR3: CASSHGQTYEQYF
J: TRBJ2-1; D: -; size: -; V: TRBV18; DNA: TGTGCCAGCTCACCAACTCCGGGGATGAATGAGCAGTTCTTC; CDR3: CASSPTPGMNEQFF
J: TRBJ2-3; D: TRBD1; size: -; V: TRBV28; DNA: TGTGCCAGCAGCCACATAGGGACAGGCACAGATACGCAGTATTTT; CDR3: CASSHIGTGTDTQYF
J: TRBJ2-1; D: TRBD2; size: -; V: TRBV29-1; DNA: TGCAGCGTTGAAAAAGCTAGCGGGAGTTCCAATGAGCAGTTCTTC; CDR3: CSVEKASGSSNEQFF
J: TRBJ2-1; D: -; size: -; V: TRBV7-2; DNA: TGTGCCAGCAGCGGGCAGGTTAGCTCCTACAATGAGCAGTTCTTC; CDR3: CASSGQVSSYNEQFF
J: TRBJ1-1; D: -; size: -; V: TRBV10-1; DNA: TGCGCCAGCAGTGAAGGGGGGGTGAACACTGAAGCTTTCTTT; CDR3: CASSEGGVNTEAFF
J: TRBJ2-3; D: -; size: -; V: TRBV7-6; DNA: TGTGCCAGCAGCGTGAGCCCCACAGATACGCAGTATTTT; CDR3: CASSVSPTDTQYF
J: TRBJ1-1; D: -; size: -; V: TRBV7-2; DNA: TGTGCCAGCAGCCTCCACAGGGTCGGCACTGAAGCTTTCTTT; CDR3: CASSLHRVGTEAFF
J: TRBJ1-4; D: TRBD1; size: few; V: TRBV30; DNA: TGTGCCTGGGTCAGGGGGCCGGGTGAAAAACTGTTTTTT; CDR3: CAWVRGPGEKLFF
J: TRBJ1-2; D: -; size: -; V: TRBV7-8; DNA: TGTGCCAGCAGCTTAGCACCTGGGGGGGCCGAGGATGGCTACACCTTC; CDR3: CASSLAPGGAEDGYTF